Listed here are 23 T cell receptor beta chains from one sample, sequenced in a study of control samples from healthy donors and cancer patients. The data were produced by immunoSEQ multiplex PCR, yet TCRdb's version contains in-frame clones alone and is incomplete. The data contain around 94,000 clones, around 87% of them singletons. Sequencing input: blood. Receptor source: a woman between 50 and 59 years old in good health.

This chain links TRBV29-1 with TRBJ1-1, with D perhaps matching TRBD1 (5 bases). Between the trimmed V and J ends, which lost 4 bases and 0 bases, there was a span of 15 bases. The germline gives CDR1 SQVTM, CDR2 ANQGSEA. The CDR3 loop spans 15 amino acids. The CDR3 DNA sequence: TGCAGCGTTGTTGGGAGTGGGACTCTGAACACTGAAGCTTTCTTT. It yields the protein CSVVGSGTLNTEAFF.

This rearrangement joins TRBV6-5 to TRBJ2-2, with D possibly called TRBD1 or TRBD2 (5 bases each). CDR1 MNHEY and CDR2 SVGAGI come from the germline V gene. CDR3 length: 15 residues. V lost 8 bases to trimming and J lost 0 bases, with 13 bases between them. The CDR3: CASRPRGANTGELFF. CDR3 DNA sequence: TGTGCCAGCCGTCCGAGGGGAGCGAACACCGGGGAGCTGTTTTTT.

The chain combines TRBV6-5 with TRBJ2-7; the D is unclear. The CDR3 extends over 12 amino acids. Trimming stripped 6 bases from V and 5 bases from J, with 11 bases between. The germline V gene has CDR1 MNHEY and CDR2 SVGAGI. The CDR3 loop reads CASRRAQDEQYF. CDR3 bases: TGTGCCAGCAGAAGGGCTCAGGACGAGCAGTACTTC.

This chain connects TRBV25-1 to TRBJ2-1; 8 nucleotides line up with TRBD2. Germline lookup yields CDR1 MGHDK and CDR2 SYGVNS. V trimming: 9 bases; J trimming: 8 bases; junction bases outside the gene matches: 9. The CDR3 spans 13 residues. CDR3 coding DNA: TGTGCCAGTCAAATGGCGGGAGGATATGAGCAGTTCTTC. Protein: CASQMAGGYEQFF.

This rearrangement joins TRBV5-4 to TRBJ2-2; the D gene is possibly TRBD2 (6 bases). V gave up 2 bases and J gave up 1 base, with 18 bases separating them. The CDR3 totals 18 residues. Germline CDR1 reads SGHNT; CDR2 reads YYREEE (reference sequence). The CDR3 loop reads CASSFSSGSRGNTGELFF. The CDR3 nucleotides read TGTGCCAGCAGCTTTTCTAGTGGCTCGCGGGGGAACACCGGGGAGCTGTTTTTT.

The J gene is TRBJ2-7, the V gene TRBV11-3; D not resolved. This CDR3 is built from 12 residues. Germline values: CDR1 SGHNT, CDR2 YENEEA. Deletions cut 1 base from V and 0 bases from J, with 1 base between. This chain's CDR3 is CASSLASYEQYF. CDR3 in DNA: TGTGCCAGCAGCTTAGCCTCCTACGAGCAGTACTTC.

The gene calls are TRBV27 and TRBJ1-2, with 9 nucleotides matching TRBD1. This CDR3 has 17 residues. The V gene end was trimmed by 5 bases and the J gene end by 6 bases; junction bases not matched to a gene: 16. Germline CDR1 MNHEY, CDR2 SMNVEV (reference sequence). CDR3 in amino acids: CASSPDTGTGMMHGYTF. The CDR3 DNA follows: TGTGCCAGCAGTCCAGATACAGGGACAGGGATGATGCATGGCTACACCTTC.

The chain combines TRBV7-3 with TRBJ2-5; a weak D match, TRBD2 (5 bases). The CDR3 contains 15 residues. With 5 bases removed from V and 0 bases from J, the gap between germline ends came to 13 bases. Germline loops: CDR1 SGHTA, CDR2 FQGTGA. CDR3 residues: CASSRAPGYQETQYF. CDR3 bases: TGTGCCAGCAGCCGAGCCCCGGGGTACCAAGAGACCCAGTACTTC.

The chain uses TRBV6-2 or TRBV6-3 and TRBJ2-7; no firm D call. The CDR3 contains 14 residues. Trimming pared 2 bases from V and 3 bases from J, leaving 11 bases between. Per germline, CDR1 MNHEY and CDR2 SVGEGT. The CDR3 sequence is CASSYDGPGYEQYF. For the CDR3, the DNA is TGTGCCAGCAGTTACGACGGCCCGGGCTACGAGCAGTACTTC.

The V call is TRBV4-1, the J call TRBJ2-7; 10 bases fit TRBD1. V shed 5 bases, J shed 0 bases, and the junction held 7 bases outside the gene matches. There are 16 residues in the CDR3. Germline CDR1 is MGHRA and CDR2 is YSYEKL. The CDR3 DNA follows: TGCGCCAGCAGCTTATCGACAGGGGGCTACTCCTACGAGCAGTACTTC. Encoded protein: CASSLSTGGYSYEQYF.

The V and J genes are TRBV6-2 or TRBV6-3 and TRBJ2-2, with TRBD2 matching over 12 bases. Germline CDR1 and CDR2: MNHEY and SVGEGT. Unmatched junction bases numbered 9, after V lost 6 bases and J lost 10 bases. This CDR3 is built from 15 residues. CDR3 loop: CASSSPSGRAMELFF. DNA of the CDR3: TGTGCCAGCAGCTCCCCTAGCGGGAGGGCCATGGAGCTGTTTTTT.

The chain couples TRBV5-5 to TRBJ2-7; D call uncertain. The germline V gene has CDR1 SGHKS and CDR2 YYEKEE (reference sequence). CDR3 length: 13 residues. V was shortened by 4 bases and J by 2 bases, with 10 bases between the two germline ends. CDR3 sequence reads: CASSPTTAYEQYF. The CDR3 coding sequence is TGTGCCAGCAGCCCTACCACAGCCTACGAGCAGTACTTC.

V usage is TRBV5-1 and J usage is TRBJ2-1, with TRBD2 identical over 16 bases. Trimming cost V 1 base and J 7 bases; bases outside gene matches: 2. This CDR3 region has 16 residues. Germline CDR1 reads SGHRS; CDR2 reads YFSETQ. The CDR3 coding sequence is TGCGCCAGCAGCTTGCCGGGACTAGCGGGAGGGAATGAGCAGTTCTTC. Amino acid sequence: CASSLPGLAGGNEQFF.

The chain carries TRBV4-3 and TRBJ2-1; 10 bases align to TRBD2. The CDR3 spans 15 residues. Germline V lookup: CDR1 LGHNA, CDR2 YSLEER. Trimming at V came to 2 bases and at J to 9 bases, leaving 7 bases not matched to a gene. CDR3 amino acids: CASSQRAGGLIEQFF. CDR3 bases: TGCGCCAGCAGCCAAAGAGCGGGAGGGTTGATTGAGCAGTTCTTC.

The chain uses TRBV3-1 (or the pseudogene TRBV3-2) and TRBJ1-2; 7 bases fit TRBD1. Germline V gene lookup returns CDR1 LGHDT and CDR2 YNNKEL (reference sequence). This CDR3 region has 12 residues. V was pared by 2 bases and J by 10 bases, with 4 bases of the junction left unmatched. The CDR3 loop is CASSQSQGLYTF. CDR3 sequence (DNA): TGTGCCAGCAGCCAATCACAGGGGCTCTACACCTTC.

This clone was detected once. The chain links TRBV28 to TRBJ2-7, with 7 nucleotides matching TRBD1. V lost 7 bases and J lost 4; bases outside the gene matches: 10. Germline-derived CDR1 and CDR2 are MDHEN and SYDVKM. This CDR3 comprises 14 residues. CDR3 bases: TGTGCCAGCAACAGGGGCCTAGAACCTTACGAGCAGTACTTC. Translated, it gives CASNRGLEPYEQYF. Supplemented by reference TRBV28 and TRBJ2-7, the full variable domain reads DVKVTQSSRYLVKRTGEKVFLECVQDMDHENMFWYRQDPGLGLRLIYFSYDVKMKEKGDIPEGYSVSREKKERFSLILESASTNQTSMYLCASNRGLEPYEQYFGPGTRLTVT.

The V gene is TRBV2, the J gene TRBJ2-4; either TRBD1 or TRBD2 may fit D (5 bases each). The length of the CDR3 is 15 residues. Germline CDR1 is SNHLY and CDR2 is FYNNEI. V was shortened by 5 bases and J by 6 bases, with 17 bases between the two germline ends. The CDR3 reads CASSRDGGGRNIQYF. CDR3 in DNA: TGTGCCAGCAGTCGGGACGGAGGAGGTAGAAACATTCAGTACTTC.

This rearrangement joins TRBV6-5 to TRBJ2-3; a weak D match, TRBD2 (6 bases). The germline V and J ends were trimmed by 5 bases and 6 bases, with 15 bases remaining between them. The germline gives CDR1 MNHEY, CDR2 SVGAGI. This CDR3 is built from 14 residues. CDR3 in amino acids: CASSIHPRGDTQYF. As DNA, the CDR3 is TGTGCCAGCAGTATTCACCCACGGGGGGATACGCAGTATTTT.

The rearrangement links TRBV4-1 to TRBJ2-5; perhaps TRBD2 as D (5 bases). V lost 2 bases and J 1 base, leaving 11 bases between the germline ends. CDR3 length equals 15 residues. The germline V gene has CDR1 MGHRA and CDR2 YSYEKL. The CDR3: CASSQRTGIQETQYF. CDR3 in DNA: TGCGCCAGCAGCCAACGTACGGGGATCCAAGAGACCCAGTACTTC.

The J gene is TRBJ2-3, the V gene TRBV7-9; TRBD2 is a possible D gene (6 bases). V was pared by 6 bases and J by 2 bases, with 18 bases between. The CDR3 length is 16 residues. From germline, CDR1 is SEHNR and CDR2 FQNEAQ (reference sequence). The CDR3: CASRPAEGGFTDTQYF. Here the CDR3 DNA reads TGTGCCAGCAGACCCGCCGAGGGAGGCTTCACAGATACGCAGTATTTT.

The chain uses TRBV4-3 and TRBJ2-1; D gene uncertain. Deletions cut 0 bases from V and 7 bases from J, with 16 bases between. Germline V CDR1 and CDR2: LGHNA, YSLEER. This CDR3 has 16 amino acids. The CDR3 region is CASSQDSLFRLNEQFF. DNA of the CDR3: TGCGCCAGCAGCCAAGACTCCCTTTTTCGGTTGAATGAGCAGTTCTTC.

The J gene is TRBJ2-3, the V gene TRBV24-1, with 12 bases that match TRBD2. The trim removed 3 bases at V and 4 bases at J, leaving 4 bases unmatched. The CDR3 is 16 residues long. Looked up from germline, CDR1 is KGHDR and CDR2 is SFDVKD. CDR3 region: CATSDPTSGSPDTQYF. The CDR3 DNA sequence: TGTGCCACCAGTGATCCGACTAGCGGGAGCCCAGATACGCAGTATTTT.

The rearrangement joins TRBV11-3 to TRBJ1-1; unclear D gene. CDR1 is SGHNT, CDR2 YENEEA, per germline. The CDR3 is 14 amino acids. V lost 0 bases, J lost 1 base, and 6 bases lay in between. This CDR3 is CASSLEGGNTEAFF. In nucleotides, the CDR3 is TGTGCCAGCAGCTTAGAGGGAGGGAACACTGAAGCTTTCTTT.